The 28 T cell receptor beta chains listed next were all sequenced from one sample in a study of T cell responses to AZD1222 COVID-19 vaccine. The data were produced by immunoSEQ multiplex PCR, yet TCRdb's version contains in-frame clones alone and is incomplete. The sample has some 170,000 clones, about 88% seen once. The sequenced sample was peripheral blood, obtained on day 0 of AZD1222 vaccination. Source of these receptors: an adult in good health.

The chain recombines TRBV5-4 with TRBJ1-2; TRBD1 might be the D (5 bases). The CDR3 loop spans 15 amino acids. In germline, CDR1 is SGHNT, CDR2 YYREEE (reference sequence). The V end was cut by 0 bases, the J end by 2 bases, with 11 bases between. CDR3 bases: TGTGCCAGCAGCTTGGTCGGCAGGGTCAACTATGGCTACACCTTC. Protein product: CASSLVGRVNYGYTF. Supplemented by reference TRBV5-4 and TRBJ1-2, the full variable domain reads ETGVTQSPTHLIKTRGQQVTLRCSSQSGHNTVSWYQQALGQGPQFIFQYYREEENGRGNFPPRFSGLQFPNYSSELNVNALELDDSALYLCASSLVGRVNYGYTFGSGTRLTVV.

This clone has a handful of counts. The chain combines TRBV6-5 with TRBJ2-3, with D unclear. Trimming took off 6 bases at V and 2 bases at J, with 12 bases between the two ends. From germline, CDR1 is MNHEY and CDR2 SVGAGI. The CDR3 totals 14 residues. Written as DNA, the CDR3 is TGTGCCAGCAGCCCGGTGGGCTTCACAGATACGCAGTATTTT. It specifies CASSPVGFTDTQYF.

The chain couples TRBV2 to TRBJ1-1, with 7 bases that match TRBD1. The CDR3 runs 14 residues. Germline-derived CDR1 and CDR2 are SNHLY and FYNNEI. J lost 5 bases, V lost 6 bases, and 9 bases had no gene match. CDR3 sequence reads: CASSARQGGTEAFF. CDR3 nucleotides: TGTGCCAGCAGCGCCCGACAGGGTGGGACTGAAGCTTTCTTT.

The chain couples TRBV6-1 to TRBJ2-2, with 8 bases that match TRBD1. The CDR3 has 17 residues. V gave up 4 bases and J gave up 4 bases; unmatched junction bases: 11. Germline V lookup: CDR1 MNHNS, CDR2 SASEGT. Here the CDR3 reads CASSGQRTGISTGELFF. The CDR3 DNA follows: TGTGCCAGCAGTGGCCAAAGGACAGGGATTTCCACCGGGGAGCTGTTTTTT.

In this sample, this clone turned up a few times. V is TRBV10-3 and J is TRBJ1-6; D is unresolved. This CDR3 is 14 amino acids long. CDR1 is ENHRY and CDR2 is SYGVKD in the germline V gene. The V and J ends lost 6 bases and 9 bases respectively, with 15 bases between them. CDR3 residues: CAISATPTGSPLHF. The CDR3 DNA is TGTGCCATCAGCGCGACACCCACTGGTTCACCCCTCCACTTT.

The chain uses TRBV3-1 (or the pseudogene TRBV3-2) and TRBJ2-5; 7 bases map to TRBD1. V shed 4 bases and J 0 bases; nucleotides not matched to a gene: 2. The CDR3 loop spans 14 amino acids. Germline V gene sequence: CDR1 LGHDT, CDR2 YNNKEL (reference sequence). As DNA, the CDR3 is TGTGCCAGCAGCCCCGGACAGGACCAAGAGACCCAGTACTTC. It yields the protein CASSPGQDQETQYF.

The chain carries TRBV19 and TRBJ2-2, with a weak D call TRBD2 (6 bases). CDR3 length: 13 residues. Germline lookup yields CDR1 LNHDA and CDR2 SQIVND (reference sequence). The germline V and J ends were trimmed by 3 bases and 5 bases, with 7 bases remaining between them. CDR3 sequence (DNA): TGTGCCAGTAGTATGACTAGAACCGGGGAGCTGTTTTTT. Its translation is CASSMTRTGELFF.

V gene TRBV19 combines with J gene TRBJ2-7; D is perhaps TRBD1 (7 bases). The ends were cut back, 5 bases at V and 1 base at J, with 24 bases in the middle. The CDR3 length is 18 residues. From germline, CDR1 is LNHDA and CDR2 SQIVND (reference sequence). The CDR3 sequence: CASSAGTARRGVSYEQYV. The CDR3 DNA sequence: TGTGCCAGTAGTGCCGGGACAGCGAGAAGGGGGGTTTCCTACGAGCAGTACGTC.

The rearrangement joins TRBV7-9 to TRBJ1-2, with D perhaps TRBD1 (5 bases). In germline, CDR1 is SEHNR, CDR2 FQNEAQ (reference sequence). The V end lost 5 bases, the J end lost 4 bases, and 11 bases lay between the germline ends. This CDR3 has 13 amino acids. CDR3 coding DNA: TGTGCCAGCAGCCCCGGAGGGGTCTATGGCTACACCTTC. Protein sequence: CASSPGGVYGYTF. Variable domain in full (rest from reference TRBV7-9 and TRBJ1-2): DTGVSQNPRHKITKRGQNVTFRCDPISEHNRLYWYRQTLGQGPEFLTYFQNEAQLEKSRLLSDRFSAERPKGSFSTLEIQRTEQGDSAMYLCASSPGGVYGYTFGSGTRLTVV.

J is TRBJ1-5 and V is TRBV6-6; D is undetermined. The ends were cut back, 10 bases at V and 1 base at J, with 17 bases in the middle. Germline values: CDR1 MNHNY, CDR2 SVGAGI (reference sequence). The CDR3 has 15 residues. CDR3 protein: CATLRAVGSNQPQHF. CDR3 coding DNA: TGTGCCACATTACGGGCGGTGGGGAGCAATCAGCCCCAGCATTTT.

This chain uses TRBV19 with TRBJ1-1, with D possibly TRBD1 on 6 matching bases. Germline assignment: CDR1 LNHDA and CDR2 SQIVND (reference sequence). The CDR3 has 15 residues. V dropped 3 bases and J dropped 8 bases, with 19 bases sitting between them. CDR3 DNA sequence: TGTGCCAGTAGTATGGGCAGAGGGGCAGGGGCCGAAGCTTTCTTT. Its protein is CASSMGRGAGAEAFF.

This chain uses TRBV7-8 with TRBJ2-7, with 7 bases fitting TRBD1. Germline-derived CDR1 and CDR2 are SGHVS and FQNEAQ. The CDR3 contains 14 residues. Unmatched junction bases numbered 5, after V lost 3 bases and J lost 3 bases. This CDR3 is CASSFGHRGYEQYV. The CDR3 nucleotides are TGTGCCAGCAGCTTTGGCCACAGGGGCTACGAGCAGTACGTC.

The CDR3 loop reads CAWSDWVAAFF. For the CDR3, the DNA is TGTGCCTGGAGCGACTGGGTTGCAGCTTTCTTT. The V call is TRBV30, the J call TRBJ1-1; D not resolved. Germline V gene lookup returns CDR1 GTSNPN and CDR2 SVGIG (reference sequence). The CDR3 length is 11 residues. The V end lost 3 bases, the J end lost 10 bases, and 12 bases lay between the germline ends. The whole variable domain, filled in from reference TRBV30 and TRBJ1-1, reads SQTIHQWPATLVQPVGSPLSLECTVEGTSNPNLYWYRQAAGRGLQLLFYSVGIGQISSEVPQNLSASRPQDRQFILSSKKLLLSDSGFYLCAWSDWVAAFFGQGTRLTVV.

This clone was seen just once. The CDR3 region is CASNELGLKYNEQFF. DNA of the CDR3: TGTGCCAGCAACGAATTGGGACTTAAGTACAATGAGCAGTTCTTC. The rearrangement joins TRBV27 to TRBJ2-1; D may be TRBD2 (6 bases). The CDR3 is made up of 15 amino acids. V shed 7 bases and J shed 4 bases, with 17 bases lying between them. Germline CDR1 MNHEY, CDR2 SMNVEV (reference sequence).

The chain uses TRBV12-3 or TRBV12-4 and TRBJ1-2, with 7 bases matching TRBD1. The CDR3 totals 13 residues. V lost 6 bases and J lost 5; bases outside the gene matches: 6. CDR3 DNA: TGTGCCAGCAGCCCGACAGGGTGGTATGGCTACACCTTC. It yields the protein CASSPTGWYGYTF.

The rearrangement uses TRBV7-2 and TRBJ1-6; the D gene is possibly TRBD1 (5 bases). The CDR3 extends over 16 amino acids. Germline V gene lookup returns CDR1 SGHTA and CDR2 FQGNSA. V was trimmed by 3 bases and J by 4 bases, leaving 13 bases between them. CDR3 region: CASSFIGPGYNSPLHF. Here the CDR3 DNA reads TGTGCCAGCAGCTTTATTGGTCCAGGGTATAATTCACCCCTCCACTTT.

This clone was detected once. The chain couples TRBV18 to TRBJ1-5; 7 nucleotides align to TRBD1. CDR1 is KGHSH, CDR2 LQKENI, per germline. CDR3 length equals 16 residues. Trimming removed 2 bases from V and 3 bases from J; junction bases left unmatched: 7. CDR3 nucleotides: TGTGCCAGCTCACCAGGGCAGGGGGAAGACAATCAGCCCCAGCATTTT. Translation: CASSPGQGEDNQPQHF.

The V and J genes are TRBV2 and TRBJ1-2; TRBD1 matches 8 bases. The CDR3 is 14 amino acids. The V segment lost 4 bases and the J segment 4 bases; nucleotides outside the gene matches: 5. CDR1 SNHLY and CDR2 FYNNEI come from the germline V gene. The CDR3 region has the DNA TGTGCCAGCAGTGGGGCAGGGGGCCGCTATGGCTACACCTTC. Its translation is CASSGAGGRYGYTF.

This chain uses TRBV7-3 with TRBJ2-3, with 8 bases aligning to TRBD1. V was pared by 5 bases and J by 2 bases, with 6 bases of the junction left unmatched. This CDR3 is built from 15 residues. Looked up from germline, CDR1 is SGHTA and CDR2 is FQGTGA. This CDR3 is CASSRRQGITDTQYF. Here the CDR3 DNA reads TGTGCCAGCAGCCGGAGACAGGGGATCACAGATACGCAGTATTTT.

This chain uses TRBV7-2 with TRBJ1-5, with a possible D match to TRBD1 (5 bases). The CDR3 sequence is 14 residues long. Germline V gene sequence: CDR1 SGHTA, CDR2 FQGNSA. Trimming shortened V by 5 bases and J by 6 bases, and 14 bases separated the two germline ends. The CDR3 DNA follows: TGTGCCAGCAGCCCAACGGATGGGACTCAGCCCCAGCATTTT. This gives the protein CASSPTDGTQPQHF.

The chain recombines TRBV27 with TRBJ2-2; D is unresolved. Trimming removed 3 bases from V and 2 bases from J, with 16 bases in between. The CDR3 is 17 amino acids. The germline V gene has CDR1 MNHEY and CDR2 SMNVEV (reference sequence). CDR3 loop: CASSLRPPLTNTGELFF. In DNA, the CDR3 is TGTGCCAGCAGTTTGAGACCACCACTAACTAACACCGGGGAGCTGTTTTTT.

This rearrangement joins TRBV18 to TRBJ1-2; D remains unclear. The germline V gene has CDR1 KGHSH and CDR2 LQKENI. This CDR3 comprises 14 residues. V shed 2 bases and J shed 4 bases, with 11 bases lying between them. This CDR3 is CASSPEGIPYGYTF. The CDR3 nucleotides read TGTGCCAGCTCACCAGAGGGTATCCCCTATGGCTACACCTTC.

The gene calls are TRBV10-2 and TRBJ2-7; TRBD2 agrees at 9 bases. Germline-derived CDR1 and CDR2 are WSHSY and SAAADI. The trim removed 4 bases at V and 5 bases at J, leaving 6 bases unmatched. The CDR3 covers 14 residues. Written as DNA, the CDR3 is TGCGCCAGCAGTGGCCCTAGCGGGATTCACGAGCAGTACTTC. This encodes CASSGPSGIHEQYF.

Only one count was recorded for this clone. The gene calls are TRBV19 and TRBJ2-1; D ambiguous. V was shortened by 3 bases and J by 6 bases, with 9 bases between the two germline ends. In germline, CDR1 is LNHDA, CDR2 SQIVND (reference sequence). This CDR3 region has 13 residues. The CDR3 reads CASSIGVVNEQFF. The CDR3 nucleotides are TGTGCCAGTAGTATTGGGGTGGTCAATGAGCAGTTCTTC.

Worth noting for this clone: This same CDR3 is encoded by further DNA sequences in the sample. This chain uses TRBV7-9 with TRBJ1-2; 10 bases line up with TRBD1. CDR1 is SEHNR, CDR2 FQNEAQ, per germline (reference sequence). CDR3 length: 13 amino acids. V shed 4 bases, J shed 8 bases, and the junction held 4 bases outside the gene matches. In DNA form, the CDR3 reads TGTGCCAGCAGCTGGGACAGGGGAGGCGGCTACACCTTC. The encoded protein is CASSWDRGGGYTF.

V usage is TRBV7-3 and J usage is TRBJ2-2; weak D call: TRBD2 (5 bases). This CDR3 contains 13 residues. The germline CDR1 and CDR2 sequences are SGHTA and FQGTGA. Trimming stripped 2 bases from V and 6 bases from J, with 7 bases between. The CDR3 DNA reads TGTGCCAGCAGCTTAGAGGAGGCCGGGGAGCTGTTTTTT. Protein sequence: CASSLEEAGELFF. Supplemented by reference TRBV7-3 and TRBJ2-2, the full variable domain reads GAGVSQTPSNKVTEKGKYVELRCDPISGHTALYWYRQSLGQGPEFLIYFQGTGAADDSGLPNDRFFAVRPEGSVSTLKIQRTERGDSAVYLCASSLEEAGELFFGEGSRLTVL.

This chain links TRBV30 with TRBJ1-5; D is perhaps TRBD1 (5 bases). CDR1 and CDR2 (germline): GTSNPN, SVGIG (reference sequence). CDR3 size: 12 residues. V was clipped by 4 bases and J by 6 bases, with 10 bases between them. CDR3 protein: CAWTNGAQPQHF. The CDR3 bases are TGTGCCTGGACCAACGGGGCTCAGCCCCAGCATTTT.

V gene TRBV5-1 combines with J gene TRBJ1-5; TRBD1 matches 9 bases. This CDR3 is 16 amino acids long. The trim removed 0 bases at V and 6 bases at J, leaving 7 bases unmatched. The V gene's germline CDR1 is SGHRS and CDR2 YFSETQ. CDR3 nucleotide sequence: TGCGCCAGCAGCTTGGGTACAGGGGGCAGAGGTCAGCCCCAGCATTTT. It translates to CASSLGTGGRGQPQHF.